Each of the 10 T cell receptor beta chains below was sequenced from the same sample in a study of cytomegalovirus exposure and HLA in healthy donors. Assay used: immunoSEQ multiplex PCR; TCRdb lists only in-frame clones, some missing. Of more than 140,000 clones listed, approximately 88% are singletons. Sequencing was carried out using PBMCs. These receptors were obtained from a woman aged 18 to 35 in good health and CMV-seropositive.

This chain joins TRBV6-1 and TRBJ2-3; no reliable D call. This CDR3 comprises 15 residues. Trimming stripped 6 bases from V and 0 bases from J, with 13 bases between. Germline CDR1 is MNHNS and CDR2 is SASEGT. The CDR3 spells CASRQMSLSTDTQYF. The DNA of the CDR3 is TGTGCCAGCAGACAGATGAGTTTAAGCACAGATACGCAGTATTTT.

The chain is built from TRBV12-5 and TRBJ2-4; TRBD1 might be the D (6 bases). The V end lost 0 bases, the J end lost 0 bases, and 12 bases lay between the germline ends. The CDR3 is made up of 17 amino acids. Germline V gene data show CDR1 as LGHNT and CDR2 as FRNRAP. In nucleotides, the CDR3 is TGTGCTAGTGGTTTGGTAAGAGGGGGAGTAGCCAAAAACATTCAGTACTTC. It yields the protein CASGLVRGGVAKNIQYF.

The table lists this clone with a count of one. The chain combines TRBV29-1 with TRBJ1-1; D ambiguous. This CDR3 is 12 amino acids long. With 4 bases removed from V and 1 base from J, the gap between germline ends came to 7 bases. The germline CDR1 and CDR2 sequences are SQVTM and ANQGSEA. The CDR3, as DNA: TGCAGCGTTGGACACCCGAACACTGAAGCTTTCTTT. Amino acid sequence: CSVGHPNTEAFF.

This clone has just a few counts. The CDR3 protein is CASSFLQNNQPQHF. For the CDR3, the DNA is TGTGCCAGCAGTTTCTTACAGAACAATCAGCCCCAGCATTTT. This chain links TRBV27 with TRBJ1-5; D unresolved. The germline gives CDR1 MNHEY, CDR2 SMNVEV (reference sequence). Deletions cut 3 bases from V and 3 bases from J, with 9 bases between. The CDR3 length is 14 residues.

The J gene is TRBJ2-1, the V gene TRBV7-3; 10 bases are shared with TRBD2. The CDR3 sequence is 15 residues long. Germline V lookup: CDR1 SGHTA, CDR2 FQGTGA. V shed 1 base, J shed 8 bases, and the junction held 5 bases outside the gene matches. CDR3 nucleotide sequence: TGTGCCAGCAGCTTAAGAGCGGGAGGGCCCCATGAGCAGTTCTTC. Translation gives CASSLRAGGPHEQFF.

The chain employs TRBV29-1 and TRBJ2-1; perhaps TRBD1 as D (6 bases). The CDR3 consists of 13 residues. Germline V gene lookup returns CDR1 SQVTM and CDR2 ANQGSEA. V was cut by 3 bases and J by 6 bases, with 12 bases left in between. CDR3 loop: CSVDIIRGNEQFF. The CDR3 bases are TGCAGCGTTGATATAATCAGGGGCAATGAGCAGTTCTTC.

The chain carries TRBV2 and TRBJ1-2, with D maybe TRBD1 (5 bases). Germline values: CDR1 SNHLY, CDR2 FYNNEI. This CDR3 spans 14 amino acids. V dropped 2 bases and J dropped 6 bases, with 13 bases sitting between them. Here the CDR3 reads CASSETGRDDGYTF. DNA of the CDR3: TGTGCCAGCAGTGAAACGGGCAGGGATGATGGCTACACCTTC. Full variable domain (missing parts from reference TRBV2 and TRBJ1-2): EPEVTQTPSHQVTQMGQEVILRCVPISNHLYFYWYRQILGQKVEFLVSFYNNEISEKSEIFDDQFSVERPDGSNFTLKIRSTKLEDSAMYFCASSETGRDDGYTFGSGTRLTVV.

This clone was seen a few times. The rearrangement links TRBV7-9 to TRBJ2-1; D perhaps matches TRBD2 (6 bases). Germline values: CDR1 SEHNR, CDR2 FQNEAQ (reference sequence). Trimming removed 5 bases at V and 6 bases at J, with 11 bases between. CDR3 size: 13 residues. CDR3 coding DNA: TGTGCCAGCAGCCTTTCGGGACTCAATGAGCAGTTCTTC. Translated, it gives CASSLSGLNEQFF.

The chain links TRBV28 to TRBJ2-7; 7 positions agree with TRBD1. The junction had 3 bases not matched to a gene; V was cut back by 5 bases and J by 2 bases. The CDR3 contains 13 residues. CDR1 is MDHEN and CDR2 is SYDVKM in the germline V gene. The CDR3 region is CASSGTVTYEQYF. The CDR3, as DNA: TGTGCCAGCAGTGGGACAGTGACCTACGAGCAGTACTTC.

CDR3 in amino acids: CASSLASLAGVGFNEQFF. DNA of the CDR3: TGCGCCAGCAGCTTGGCCAGCCTAGCGGGAGTCGGCTTCAATGAGCAGTTCTTC. The chain employs TRBV5-1 and TRBJ2-1; 10 bases align to TRBD2. Germline loops: CDR1 SGHRS, CDR2 YFSETQ. The ends lost 0 bases at V and 6 bases at J; junction bases unmatched: 12. This CDR3 contains 18 residues.